This T cell receptor beta chain was captured by sequencing in a study of blood T cell repertoires in COVID-19. Study overall: Some COVID-19 samples were acute and others convalescent; all came from the United States, Italy and Spain. The cDNA or gDNA used as material had been derived from T cells, B-cell-depleted T cells, or PBMCs.

The count of this clone is one. In the study's own analysis: Reference gene primers were amplified, and this amplification served to estimate nucleated cell counts. The table came from immunoSEQ multiplex PCR; TCRdb's copy has only in-frame clones and leaves some out. That table furnishes V, J and clone size, whereas the DNA furnished D and trimming. The sample yields about 140,000 clones, 70% to 90% seen once. With 0 bases removed from V and 0 bases from J, the gap between germline ends came to 6 bases. This CDR3 has 14 amino acids. The germline CDR1 and CDR2 sequences are SGHRS and YFSETQ. The TCR comes from a woman aged 55-70 years with acute or convalescent COVID-19. The V call is TRBV5-1, the J call TRBJ1-1; D unresolved. Sequencing used peripheral blood. The DNA of the CDR3 is TGCGCCAGCAGCTTGGGGAGTGTGAACACTGAAGCTTTCTTT. It translates to CASSLGSVNTEAFF.